This TCR beta chain was captured in a study of T cell responses to AZD1222 COVID-19 vaccine. Concerning this clone itself: Its target is unknown.

Study-wide points: A mostly white British donor set with more females was recruited, and clonal diversity was possibly underestimated. Spike-specific TCR breadth and depth went up after people got two AZD1222 doses.

Trimming pared 1 base from V and 5 bases from J, leaving 14 bases between. The germline V gene has CDR1 SGHTA and CDR2 FQGNSA. This CDR3 spans 15 amino acids. Assay used: immunoSEQ multiplex PCR; TCRdb lists only in-frame clones, some missing. The sample lists some 54,000 clones; around 92% were seen once. The TCR originated in an adult in good health. The sample consisted of peripheral blood, taken on day 0 of AZD1222 vaccination. The chain links TRBV7-2 to TRBJ1-2; perhaps TRBD1 as D (6 bases). The CDR3 loop reads CASSLEVNREYGYTF. In nucleotides, the CDR3 is TGTGCCAGCAGCTTAGAGGTCAACAGGGAGTATGGCTACACCTTC.